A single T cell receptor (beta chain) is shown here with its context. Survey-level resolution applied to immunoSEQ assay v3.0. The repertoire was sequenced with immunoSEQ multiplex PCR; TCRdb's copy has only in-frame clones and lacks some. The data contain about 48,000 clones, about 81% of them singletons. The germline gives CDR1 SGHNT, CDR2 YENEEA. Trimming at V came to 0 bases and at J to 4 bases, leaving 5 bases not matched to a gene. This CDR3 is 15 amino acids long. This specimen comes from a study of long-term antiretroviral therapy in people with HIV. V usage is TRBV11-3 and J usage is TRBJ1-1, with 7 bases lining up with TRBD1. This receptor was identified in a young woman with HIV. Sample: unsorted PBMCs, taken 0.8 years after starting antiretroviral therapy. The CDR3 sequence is CASSLDGTVGTEAFF. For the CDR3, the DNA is TGTGCCAGCAGCTTAGATGGGACAGTGGGCACTGAAGCTTTCTTT.